Each of the 32 T cell receptor beta chains below was sequenced from the same sample in a study of T cells expressing NK-cell markers. Using the 5' RACE reads, TCRdb records one entry per CDR3 protein without DNA. The listing records 550,000 to 600,000 distinct CDR3 sequences. Sequencing used blood T cells: a sorted CD56 or NKG2C T cell subset, CD4+ or CD8+ T cells, or bulk PBMC T cells (not recorded which). These TCRs come from a man between 18 and 35 years old in good health.

The chain combines TRBV29-1 with TRBJ2-3; TCRdb's D gene call, TRBD2, goes unchecked for lack of DNA. The germline CDR1 and CDR2 sequences are SQVTM and ANQGSEA. This CDR3 contains 14 residues. The CDR3 spells CSVATLVGTDTQYF.

This chain links TRBV7-9 with TRBJ2-2; TCRdb gives TRBD1 as the D gene, but with no DNA this cannot be confirmed. The germline V gene has CDR1 SEHNR and CDR2 FQNEAQ (reference sequence). The length of the CDR3 is 16 residues. CDR3 amino acids: CASSLVRGLNTGELFF.

The rearrangement uses TRBV11-2 and TRBJ2-3; TCRdb's assignment of TRBD2 cannot be checked, as there is no DNA. Germline CDR1 and CDR2: SGHAT and FQNNGV. This CDR3 comprises 18 residues. CDR3 sequence: CASSVEPGASGHTDTQYF.

The rearrangement uses TRBV6-4 and TRBJ1-6. The CDR3 is 15 residues long. From germline, CDR1 is MRHNA and CDR2 SNTAGT. CDR3: CASSEAGSRDSPLHF.

This chain links TRBV4-1 with TRBJ2-3; TCRdb proposes TRBD2, but this gene call is untestable without DNA. The CDR3 is 17 amino acids. Per germline, CDR1 MGHRA and CDR2 YSYEKL. This CDR3 is CASSQVISSGPTDTQYF.

The chain uses TRBV5-1 and TRBJ1-4. This CDR3 contains 15 residues. Looked up from germline, CDR1 is SGHRS and CDR2 is YFSETQ. The CDR3 reads CASSSGPTVPGKLFF.

This rearrangement joins TRBV18 to TRBJ2-3. The CDR3 is 15 amino acids. Germline CDR1 is KGHSH and CDR2 is LQKENI. The CDR3 sequence is CASSPPWDYTDTQYF.

V and J are TRBV28 and TRBJ2-3; checking the TCRdb D call of TRBD1 is not possible without DNA. Germline assignment: CDR1 MDHEN and CDR2 SYDVKM. This CDR3 comprises 12 residues. The CDR3 reads CASIAPPDTQYF.

The genes are TRBV14 and TRBJ2-1; lacking DNA, the TRBD1 call made by TCRdb goes unchecked. CDR3 length equals 16 residues. The germline V gene encodes CDR1 SGHDN and CDR2 FVKESK. CDR3 loop: CASSHHPGQGYNEQFF.

This chain uses TRBV4-1 with TRBJ1-6; TCRdb's D call, TRBD1, is unchecked because there is no DNA. The CDR3 has 16 residues. CDR1 and CDR2 (germline): MGHRA, YSYEKL. The CDR3 spells CASTLIPGQVNSPLHF.

The chain employs TRBV7-2 and TRBJ1-2. Germline V gene data show CDR1 as SGHTA and CDR2 as FQGNSA. There are 17 residues in the CDR3. The CDR3 is CASSFTGARLANYGYTF.

This sequence joins TRBV9 and TRBJ2-4; TCRdb's D call of TRBD1 is untestable without DNA. The CDR3 is 14 residues long. In germline, CDR1 is SGDLS, CDR2 YYNGEE. The CDR3 region is CASSPTGSPGVQYF.

The chain joins TRBV6-1 to TRBJ2-7; TCRdb outputs TRBD1, but without DNA this stays unchecked. The CDR3 contains 15 residues. CDR1 MNHNS and CDR2 SASEGT come from the germline V gene. The CDR3 region is CASSELSGRSGEQYF.

The chain employs TRBV9 and TRBJ2-3; TCRdb reports TRBD2, a call that lacks DNA to check it against. The V gene's germline CDR1 is SGDLS and CDR2 YYNGEE. The CDR3 is 15 amino acids. The CDR3 region is CASSLSGAGTDTQYF.

The V call is TRBV11-1, the J call TRBJ2-2; TCRdb picks TRBD2, but there is no DNA to check that call. The CDR3 has 18 amino acids. From germline, CDR1 is SGHAT and CDR2 FQDESV (reference sequence). The CDR3: CASRPTTLAGVRTGELFF. The full variable domain, in which reference TRBV11-1 and TRBJ2-2 provide the parts outside the CDR3, is EAEVAQSPRYKITEKSQAVAFWCDPISGHATLYWYRQILGQGPELLVQFQDESVVDDSQLPKDRFSAERLKGVDSTLKIQPAELGDSAMYLCASRPTTLAGVRTGELFFGEGSRLTVL.

V is TRBV9 and J is TRBJ2-3. Germline CDR1 SGDLS, CDR2 YYNGEE. CDR3 size: 13 residues. This chain's CDR3 is CASSVDYTDTQYF.

Here the CDR3 reads CASSSQPGLAGAGANVLTF. The chain couples TRBV28 to TRBJ2-6; TCRdb names TRBD2, which stays unverified in the absence of DNA. CDR3 size: 19 residues. Germline CDR1 reads MDHEN; CDR2 reads SYDVKM.

The chain combines TRBV10-3 with TRBJ1-2. Germline CDR1 ENHRY, CDR2 SYGVKD. The CDR3 covers 12 residues. The chain's CDR3 is CAISEESRSYTF.

The genes are TRBV20-1 and TRBJ1-2. The germline gives CDR1 DFQATT, CDR2 SNEGSKA (reference sequence). The CDR3 has 16 residues. The CDR3 protein is CSARTRLTQSSYGYTF.

The chain is built from TRBV4-2 and TRBJ2-2; TCRdb reports TRBD2, a call that lacks DNA to check it against. CDR3 length equals 16 residues. Germline loops: CDR1 LGHNA, CDR2 YNFKEQ. The CDR3 spells CASSQDEAGSPGELFF.

The genes are TRBV19 and TRBJ1-4. Germline CDR1 LNHDA, CDR2 SQIVND (reference sequence). CDR3 length: 15 residues. CDR3 sequence reads: CASSPGPRLNEKLFF. Complete variable domain (other parts from reference TRBV19 and TRBJ1-4): DGGITQSPKYLFRKEGQNVTLSCEQNLNHDAMYWYRQDPGQGLRLIYYSQIVNDFQKGDIAEGYSVSREKKESFPLTVTSAQKNPTAFYLCASSPGPRLNEKLFFGSGTQLSVL.

This chain links TRBV27 with TRBJ2-7; the D gene TCRdb calls, TRBD2, cannot be checked with no DNA. Per the germline V gene, CDR1 is MNHEY and CDR2 is SMNVEV (reference sequence). The CDR3 runs to 16 residues. The CDR3 sequence: CASSSWTSGRASEQYF.

This chain joins TRBV25-1 and TRBJ2-3; TCRdb returns TRBD1, unconfirmable since there is no DNA. The CDR3 consists of 15 residues. Germline loops: CDR1 MGHDK, CDR2 SYGVNS. CDR3 in amino acids: CASSDPSTRSDTQYF.

The chain joins TRBV9 to TRBJ2-1; lacking DNA, the TRBD1 call made by TCRdb goes unchecked. The germline gives CDR1 SGDLS, CDR2 YYNGEE. The CDR3 covers 19 residues. The CDR3 region is CASSVMGGGLGSRGNEQFF.

The V gene is TRBV12-3 or TRBV12-4, the J gene TRBJ2-7; TCRdb gives TRBD1 as the D gene, but with no DNA this cannot be confirmed. This CDR3 contains 14 residues. CDR3 residues: CASGGRGSIYEQYF.

V usage is TRBV28 and J usage is TRBJ2-2; TCRdb designates TRBD1, a call that cannot be tested without DNA. Germline assignment: CDR1 MDHEN and CDR2 SYDVKM. The CDR3 contains 12 residues. CDR3 in amino acids: CASEGVTGELFF.

The chain recombines TRBV5-1 with TRBJ2-4; lacking DNA, the TRBD1 call made by TCRdb goes unchecked. CDR1 and CDR2 from the germline V gene are SGHRS and YFSETQ. The CDR3 spans 17 residues. This CDR3 is CASSYIAREKTKNIQYF.

CDR3 sequence: CASSLLSGDGANVLTF. The gene calls are TRBV27 and TRBJ2-6; TCRdb designates TRBD1, a call that cannot be tested without DNA. Per the germline V gene, CDR1 is MNHEY and CDR2 is SMNVEV (reference sequence). The CDR3 has 16 residues.

CDR3 loop: CASSLEVVGGRDGYTF. V gene TRBV12-3 or TRBV12-4 combines with J gene TRBJ1-2; with no DNA, the TCRdb D assignment of TRBD1 cannot be verified. This CDR3 contains 16 residues.

The chain joins TRBV7-8 to TRBJ2-1; lacking DNA, the TRBD2 call made by TCRdb goes unchecked. The CDR3 loop spans 16 amino acids. In germline, CDR1 is SGHVS, CDR2 FQNEAQ. The CDR3 loop is CASSLAGTSGSVEQFF.

The chain employs TRBV30 and TRBJ1-3; TCRdb's assignment of TRBD1 cannot be checked, as there is no DNA. Germline assignment: CDR1 GTSNPN and CDR2 SVGIG (reference sequence). This CDR3 is built from 14 residues. CDR3 residues: CAWRGRASGNTIYF. The entire variable domain, with the rest obtained from reference TRBV30 and TRBJ1-3, is as follows: SQTIHQWPATLVQPVGSPLSLECTVEGTSNPNLYWYRQAAGRGLQLLFYSVGIGQISSEVPQNLSASRPQDRQFILSSKKLLLSDSGFYLCAWRGRASGNTIYFGEGSWLTVV.

CDR3 sequence: CATSRRSGYTF. The rearrangement links TRBV15 to TRBJ1-2. CDR1 LNHNV and CDR2 YYDKDF come from the germline V gene (reference sequence). This CDR3 region has 11 residues. The full variable domain, with the rest looked up from reference TRBV15 and TRBJ1-2, is DAMVIQNPRYQVTQFGKPVTLSCSQTLNHNVMYWYQQKSSQAPKLLFHYYDKDFNNEADTPDNFQSRRPNTSFCFLDIRSPGLGDTAMYLCATSRRSGYTFGSGTRLTVV.